One and the same sample provided the 13 T cell receptor beta chains below, sequenced in a study of T cell responses to AZD1222 COVID-19 vaccine. The repertoire was sequenced with immunoSEQ multiplex PCR; TCRdb's copy has only in-frame clones and lacks some. Seen here are 150,000 to 200,000 clones, roughly 94% observed once, and the top ten hold about 0.6%. The sequencing here drew on peripheral blood, taken on day 0 of AZD1222 vaccination. The receptor source for this set is an adult in good health.

This sequence joins TRBV5-1 and TRBJ2-1; D remains unclear. The CDR3 is 13 residues long. With 0 bases removed from V and 6 bases from J, the gap between germline ends came to 7 bases. Germline-derived CDR1 and CDR2 are SGHRS and YFSETQ. The CDR3 loop is CASSLGFSNEQFF. Here the CDR3 DNA reads TGCGCCAGCAGCTTGGGATTTTCCAATGAGCAGTTCTTC.

This chain joins TRBV30 and TRBJ2-2; D possibly corresponds to TRBD1 (5 bases). Germline CDR1 and CDR2: GTSNPN and SVGIG (reference sequence). V lost 1 base to trimming and J lost 3 bases, with 9 bases between them. This CDR3 has 14 residues. Written as DNA, the CDR3 is TGTGCCTGGAGTGCTGGACACTACACCGGGGAGCTGTTTTTT. It translates to CAWSAGHYTGELFF.

CDR3 in DNA: TGTGCCAGCAAAGATGCTTCGGTCGGCAATCAGCCCCAGCATTTT. It codes for CASKDASVGNQPQHF. The V and J genes are TRBV28 and TRBJ1-5; no firm D call. The CDR3 spans 15 residues. Trimming removed 7 bases from V and 2 bases from J, with 15 bases in between. Germline lookup yields CDR1 MDHEN and CDR2 SYDVKM.

The chain uses TRBV6-1 and TRBJ2-7; a weak D match, TRBD2 (5 bases). The CDR3 contains 14 residues. V was shortened by 1 base and J by 7 bases, with 14 bases between the two germline ends. Per germline, CDR1 MNHNS and CDR2 SASEGT. The DNA of the CDR3 is TGTGCCAGCAGTGAAGTCGTAGGGCCGGGAGAGCAGTACTTC. Protein: CASSEVVGPGEQYF.

This chain joins TRBV2 and TRBJ1-1; D ambiguous. Trimming pared 1 base from V and 1 base from J, leaving 10 bases between. The CDR3 contains 15 residues. Germline assignment: CDR1 SNHLY and CDR2 FYNNEI. The CDR3: CASSEERPSNTEAFF. The DNA of the CDR3 is TGTGCCAGCAGTGAAGAAAGACCGTCGAACACTGAAGCTTTCTTT. The entire variable domain, with the rest obtained from reference TRBV2 and TRBJ1-1, is as follows: EPEVTQTPSHQVTQMGQEVILRCVPISNHLYFYWYRQILGQKVEFLVSFYNNEISEKSEIFDDQFSVERPDGSNFTLKIRSTKLEDSAMYFCASSEERPSNTEAFFGQGTRLTVV.

V is TRBV5-1 and J is TRBJ1-4, with 7 bases aligning to TRBD1. The junction had 6 bases not matched to a gene; V was cut back by 2 bases and J by 5 bases. This CDR3 is 15 amino acids long. Germline CDR1 and CDR2: SGHRS and YFSETQ. The CDR3 region has the DNA TGCGCCAGCAGCTTCGACAGGGCGGAGAATGAAAAACTGTTTTTT. It yields the protein CASSFDRAENEKLFF.

The chain recombines TRBV5-4 with TRBJ2-7, with D perhaps given as TRBD1 or TRBD2 (5 bases each). Germline assignment: CDR1 SGHNT and CDR2 YYREEE (reference sequence). CDR3 size: 17 residues. V gave up 4 bases and J gave up 0 bases, with 20 bases separating them. This CDR3 is CASSPPTRGPLSYEQYF. In nucleotides, the CDR3 is TGTGCCAGCAGCCCCCCGACCCGGGGACCCCTCTCCTACGAGCAGTACTTC. Filled out from reference TRBV5-4 and TRBJ2-7, the complete variable domain reads ETGVTQSPTHLIKTRGQQVTLRCSSQSGHNTVSWYQQALGQGPQFIFQYYREEENGRGNFPPRFSGLQFPNYSSELNVNALELDDSALYLCASSPPTRGPLSYEQYFGPGTRLTVT.

The chain uses TRBV5-8 and TRBJ2-1, with no clear D. V shed 4 bases and J shed 9 bases, with 5 bases lying between them. Germline assignment: CDR1 SGHTS and CDR2 YDEGEE. This CDR3 spans 10 amino acids. CDR3 loop: CASSPSEQFF. The CDR3 DNA reads as TGTGCCAGCAGCCCATCTGAGCAGTTCTTC. The full variable domain, in which reference TRBV5-8 and TRBJ2-1 provide the parts outside the CDR3, is EAGVTQSPTHLIKTRGQQATLRCSPISGHTSVYWYQQALGLGLQFLLWYDEGEERNRGNFPPRFSGRQFPNYSSELNVNALELEDSALYLCASSPSEQFFGPGTRLTVL.

The chain couples TRBV5-1 to TRBJ2-7; 9 bases match TRBD1. This CDR3 is built from 16 residues. Losses at the gene ends were 2 bases for V and 4 bases for J; bases not matched to a gene: 10. Germline values: CDR1 SGHRS, CDR2 YFSETQ. CDR3 coding DNA: TGCGCCAGCAGCTTAACCACCGGGACAGGGCGATACGAGCAGTACTTC. It codes for CASSLTTGTGRYEQYF.

The V call is TRBV9, the J call TRBJ1-6; D perhaps matches TRBD1 (6 bases). Germline V gives CDR1 SGDLS, CDR2 YYNGEE. The V and J ends lost 3 bases and 9 bases respectively, with 13 bases between them. The CDR3 sequence is 14 residues long. CDR3 sequence (DNA): TGTGCCAGCAGCGACCCGACAGGTCTTTCACCCCTCCACTTT. Amino acid sequence: CASSDPTGLSPLHF.

The chain is built from TRBV7-2 and TRBJ1-5; D not resolved. CDR1 and CDR2 from the germline V gene are SGHTA and FQGNSA. V shed 1 base and J shed 2 bases, with 6 bases lying between them. The CDR3 has 14 residues. The DNA of the CDR3 is TGTGCCAGCAGCTTAGTTAGTCGCAATCAGCCCCAGCATTTT. Amino acid sequence: CASSLVSRNQPQHF.

The V and J genes are TRBV7-3 and TRBJ1-1; tentatively, D is TRBD1 (5 bases). Per germline, CDR1 SGHTA and CDR2 FQGTGA. The CDR3 extends over 13 amino acids. V dropped 4 bases and J dropped 6 bases, with 12 bases sitting between them. CDR3 loop: CASSSRVGSEAFF. For the CDR3, the DNA is TGTGCCAGCAGCTCCAGGGTTGGTTCTGAAGCTTTCTTT. Full variable domain (outside the CDR3, taken from reference TRBV7-3 and TRBJ1-1): GAGVSQTPSNKVTEKGKYVELRCDPISGHTALYWYRQSLGQGPEFLIYFQGTGAADDSGLPNDRFFAVRPEGSVSTLKIQRTERGDSAVYLCASSSRVGSEAFFGQGTRLTVV.

The genes are TRBV10-3 and TRBJ2-7; D possibly corresponds to TRBD1 (5 bases). This CDR3 contains 14 residues. CDR1 and CDR2 from the germline V gene are ENHRY and SYGVKD. V was pared by 0 bases and J by 5 bases, with 11 bases between. The CDR3 loop reads CAISESGRVHEQYF. The CDR3 nucleotides are TGTGCCATCAGTGAGTCGGGCAGGGTACACGAGCAGTACTTC.